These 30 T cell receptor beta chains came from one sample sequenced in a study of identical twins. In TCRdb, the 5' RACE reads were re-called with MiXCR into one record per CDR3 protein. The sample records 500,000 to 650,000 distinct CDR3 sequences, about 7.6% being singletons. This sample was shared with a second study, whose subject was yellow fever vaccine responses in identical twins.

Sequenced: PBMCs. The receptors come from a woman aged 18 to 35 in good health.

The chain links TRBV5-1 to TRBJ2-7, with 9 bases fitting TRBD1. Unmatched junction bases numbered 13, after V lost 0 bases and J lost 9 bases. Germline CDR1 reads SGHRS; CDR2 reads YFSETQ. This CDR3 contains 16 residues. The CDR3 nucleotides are TGCGCCAGCAGCTTGGTGCCCCGGACAGGGGCCGACGGGCAGTACTTC. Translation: CASSLVPRTGADGQYF.

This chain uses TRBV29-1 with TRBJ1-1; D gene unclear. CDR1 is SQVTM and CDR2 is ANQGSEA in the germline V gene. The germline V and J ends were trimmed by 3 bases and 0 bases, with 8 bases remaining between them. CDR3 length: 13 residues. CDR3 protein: CSVESRMNTEAFF. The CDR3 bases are TGCAGCGTTGAGTCCAGAATGAACACTGAAGCTTTCTTT.

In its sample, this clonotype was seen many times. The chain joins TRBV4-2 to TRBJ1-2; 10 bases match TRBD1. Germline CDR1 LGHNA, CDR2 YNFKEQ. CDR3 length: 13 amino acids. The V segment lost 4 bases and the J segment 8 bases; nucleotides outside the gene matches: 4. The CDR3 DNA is TGTGCCAGCAGCCCGGGACAGGGGAGAGGCTACACCTTC. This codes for CASSPGQGRGYTF.

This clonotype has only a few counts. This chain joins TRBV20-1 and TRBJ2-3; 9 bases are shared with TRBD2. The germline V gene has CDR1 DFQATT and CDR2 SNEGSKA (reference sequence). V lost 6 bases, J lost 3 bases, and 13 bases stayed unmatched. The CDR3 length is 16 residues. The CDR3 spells CSAPDASSGSTDTQYF. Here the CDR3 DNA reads TGCAGTGCCCCTGATGCTAGTAGCGGGAGTACAGATACGCAGTATTTT.

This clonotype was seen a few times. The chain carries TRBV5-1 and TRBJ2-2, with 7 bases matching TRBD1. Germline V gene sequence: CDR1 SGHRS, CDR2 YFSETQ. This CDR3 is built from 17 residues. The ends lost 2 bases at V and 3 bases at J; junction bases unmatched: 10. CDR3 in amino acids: CASSLPPPGQDTGELFF. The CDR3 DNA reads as TGCGCCAGCAGCTTACCCCCCCCAGGACAGGACACCGGGGAGCTGTTTTTT.

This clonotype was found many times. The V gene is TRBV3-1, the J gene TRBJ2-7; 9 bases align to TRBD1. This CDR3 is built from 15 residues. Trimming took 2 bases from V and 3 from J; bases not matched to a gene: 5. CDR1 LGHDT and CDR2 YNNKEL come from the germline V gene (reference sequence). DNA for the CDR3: TGTGCCAGCAGCCAACCGACAGGGGGATTCTACGAGCAGTACTTC. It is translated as CASSQPTGGFYEQYF.

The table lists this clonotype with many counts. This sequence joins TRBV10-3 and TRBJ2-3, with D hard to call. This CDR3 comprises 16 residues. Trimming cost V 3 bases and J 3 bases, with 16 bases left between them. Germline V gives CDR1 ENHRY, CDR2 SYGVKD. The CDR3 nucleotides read TGTGCCATCAGTGAACAAAGCAATATCGATACAGATACGCAGTATTTT. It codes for CAISEQSNIDTDTQYF.

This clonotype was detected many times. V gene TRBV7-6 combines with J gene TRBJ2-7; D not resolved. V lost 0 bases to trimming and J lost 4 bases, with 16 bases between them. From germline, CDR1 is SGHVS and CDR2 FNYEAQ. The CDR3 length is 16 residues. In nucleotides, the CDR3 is TGTGCCAGCAGCTTAGCCTCTACGGGCGGAGCATACGAGCAGTACGTC. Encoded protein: CASSLASTGGAYEQYV.

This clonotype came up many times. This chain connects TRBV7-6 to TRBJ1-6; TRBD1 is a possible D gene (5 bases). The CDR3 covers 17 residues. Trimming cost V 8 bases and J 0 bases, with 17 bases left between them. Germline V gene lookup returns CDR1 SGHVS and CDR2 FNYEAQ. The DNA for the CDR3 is TGTGCCAGCGGCTCCGACGGGGGGAGCTCCTATAATTCACCCCTCCACTTT. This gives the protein CASGSDGGSSYNSPLHF.

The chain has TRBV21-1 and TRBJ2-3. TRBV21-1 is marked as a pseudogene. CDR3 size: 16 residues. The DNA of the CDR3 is TGTACCAGCAGCAATGGCAGAACCCTTAGCACAGATACGCAGTATTTT. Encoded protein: CTSSNGRTLSTDTQYF.

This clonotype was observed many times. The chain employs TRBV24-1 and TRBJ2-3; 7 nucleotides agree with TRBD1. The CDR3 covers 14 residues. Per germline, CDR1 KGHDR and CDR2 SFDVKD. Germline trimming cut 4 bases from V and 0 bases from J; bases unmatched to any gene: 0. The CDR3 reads CATSEQGSTDTQYF. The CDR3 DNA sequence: TGTGCCACCAGTGAACAGGGGAGCACAGATACGCAGTATTTT.

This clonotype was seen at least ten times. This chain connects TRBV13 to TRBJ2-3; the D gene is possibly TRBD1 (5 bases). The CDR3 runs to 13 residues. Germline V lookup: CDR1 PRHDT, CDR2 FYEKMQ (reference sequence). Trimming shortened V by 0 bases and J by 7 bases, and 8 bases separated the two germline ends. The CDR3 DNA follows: TGTGCCAGCAGCTTAGGGACAGCGAATACGCAGTATTTT. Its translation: CASSLGTANTQYF.

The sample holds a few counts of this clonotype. CDR3 DNA sequence: TGTGCCAGCAGCGCCAGGGGAGCTCAGCCCCAGCATTTT. This gives the protein CASSARGAQPQHF. The genes are TRBV7-9 and TRBJ1-5; D might be TRBD1 (6 bases). The germline CDR1 and CDR2 sequences are SEHNR and FQNEAQ (reference sequence). This CDR3 contains 13 residues. Trimming took 5 bases from V and 6 from J, leaving 11 bases between them.

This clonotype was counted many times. Here the CDR3 DNA reads TGTGCCAGCAGTTTCGGGGGGGCTGGGGCCAACGTCCTGACTTTC. Its protein product is CASSFGGAGANVLTF. This rearrangement joins TRBV28 to TRBJ2-6; TRBD2 matches at 8 bases. The CDR3 runs to 15 residues. Looked up from germline, CDR1 is MDHEN and CDR2 is SYDVKM. V shed 3 bases and J 2 bases; nucleotides not matched to a gene: 0.

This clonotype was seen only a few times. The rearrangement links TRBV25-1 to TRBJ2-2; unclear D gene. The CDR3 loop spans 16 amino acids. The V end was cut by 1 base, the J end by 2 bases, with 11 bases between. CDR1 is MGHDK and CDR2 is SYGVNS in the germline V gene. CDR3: CASSELRSLNTGELFF. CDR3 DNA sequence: TGTGCCAGCAGTGAATTACGTTCCCTTAACACCGGGGAGCTGTTTTTT.

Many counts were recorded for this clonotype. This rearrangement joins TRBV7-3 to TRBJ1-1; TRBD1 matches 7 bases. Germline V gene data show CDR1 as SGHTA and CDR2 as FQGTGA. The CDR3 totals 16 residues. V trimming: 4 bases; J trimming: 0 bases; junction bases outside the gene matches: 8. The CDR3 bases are TGTGCCAGCAGCTCGGCAGGGGGTCTGATGAACACTGAAGCTTTCTTT. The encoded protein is CASSSAGGLMNTEAFF.

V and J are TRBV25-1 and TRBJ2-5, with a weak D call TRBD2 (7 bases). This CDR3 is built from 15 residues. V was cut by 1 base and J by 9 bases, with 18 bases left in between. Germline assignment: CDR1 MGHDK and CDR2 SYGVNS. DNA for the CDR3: TGTGCCAGCAGTGAATTGGGGGGGCCATCCGGAGCCCAGTACTTC. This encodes CASSELGGPSGAQYF.

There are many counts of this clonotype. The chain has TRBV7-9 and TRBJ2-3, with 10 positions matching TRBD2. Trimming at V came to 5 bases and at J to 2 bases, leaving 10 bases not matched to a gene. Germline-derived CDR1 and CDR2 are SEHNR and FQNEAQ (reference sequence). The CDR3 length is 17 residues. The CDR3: CASSPLRTSGYTDTQYF. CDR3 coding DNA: TGTGCCAGCAGCCCACTCAGGACTAGCGGCTACACAGATACGCAGTATTTT.

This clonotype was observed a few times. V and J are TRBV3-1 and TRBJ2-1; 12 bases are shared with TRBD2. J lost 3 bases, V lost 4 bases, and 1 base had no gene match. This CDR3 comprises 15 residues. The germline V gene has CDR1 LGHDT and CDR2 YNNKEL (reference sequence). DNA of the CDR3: TGTGCCAGCAGCCCTAGCGGGGGGGTCTACAATGAGCAGTTCTTC. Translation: CASSPSGGVYNEQFF.

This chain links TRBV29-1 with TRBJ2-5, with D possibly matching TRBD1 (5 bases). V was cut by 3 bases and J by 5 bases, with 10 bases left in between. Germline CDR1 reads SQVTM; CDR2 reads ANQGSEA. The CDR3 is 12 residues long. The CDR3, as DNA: TGCAGCGTTGATGACAGACAGGAGACCCAGTACTTC. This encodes CSVDDRQETQYF.

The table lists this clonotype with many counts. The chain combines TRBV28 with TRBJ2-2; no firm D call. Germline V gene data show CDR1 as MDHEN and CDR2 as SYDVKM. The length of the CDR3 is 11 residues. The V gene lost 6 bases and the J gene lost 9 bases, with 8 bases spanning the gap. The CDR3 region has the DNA TGTGCCAGCAGAGGCCTCCGGGAGCTGTTTTTT. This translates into CASRGLRELFF.

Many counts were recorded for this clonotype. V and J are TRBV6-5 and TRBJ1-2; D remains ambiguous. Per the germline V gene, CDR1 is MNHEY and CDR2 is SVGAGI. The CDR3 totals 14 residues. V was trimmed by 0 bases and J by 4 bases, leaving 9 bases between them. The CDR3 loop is CASSYSGKSYGYTF. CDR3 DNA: TGTGCCAGCAGTTACTCGGGCAAATCCTATGGCTACACCTTC.

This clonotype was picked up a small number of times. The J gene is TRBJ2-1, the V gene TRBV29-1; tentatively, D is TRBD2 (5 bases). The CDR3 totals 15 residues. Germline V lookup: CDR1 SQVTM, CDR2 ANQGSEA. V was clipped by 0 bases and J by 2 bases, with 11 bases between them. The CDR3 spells CSVEDRGFPYNEQFF. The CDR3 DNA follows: TGCAGCGTTGAAGATCGGGGTTTCCCCTACAATGAGCAGTTCTTC.

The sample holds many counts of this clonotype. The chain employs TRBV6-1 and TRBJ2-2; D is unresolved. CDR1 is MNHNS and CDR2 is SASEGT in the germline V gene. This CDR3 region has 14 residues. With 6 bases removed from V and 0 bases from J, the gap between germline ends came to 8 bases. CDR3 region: CASRRTANTGELFF. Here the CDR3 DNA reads TGTGCCAGCAGACGGACCGCGAACACCGGGGAGCTGTTTTTT.

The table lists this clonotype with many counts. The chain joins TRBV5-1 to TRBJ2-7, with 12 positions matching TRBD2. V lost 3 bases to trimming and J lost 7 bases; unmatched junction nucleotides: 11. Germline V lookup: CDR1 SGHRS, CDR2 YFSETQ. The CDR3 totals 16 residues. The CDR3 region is CASSYDLAGGPREQYF. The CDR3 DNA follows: TGCGCCAGCAGCTACGACCTAGCGGGAGGGCCTCGAGAGCAGTACTTC. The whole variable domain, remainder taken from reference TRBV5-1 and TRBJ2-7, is KAGVTQTPRYLIKTRGQQVTLSCSPISGHRSVSWYQQTPGQGLQFLFEYFSETQRNKGNFPGRFSGRQFSNSRSEMNVSTLELGDSALYLCASSYDLAGGPREQYFGPGTRLTVT.

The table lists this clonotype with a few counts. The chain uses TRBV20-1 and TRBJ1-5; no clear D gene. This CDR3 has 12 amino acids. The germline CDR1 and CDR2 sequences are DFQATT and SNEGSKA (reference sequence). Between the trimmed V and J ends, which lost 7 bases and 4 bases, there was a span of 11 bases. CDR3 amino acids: CSVGRGNQPQHF. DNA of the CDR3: TGCAGTGTCGGCCGGGGTAATCAGCCCCAGCATTTT.

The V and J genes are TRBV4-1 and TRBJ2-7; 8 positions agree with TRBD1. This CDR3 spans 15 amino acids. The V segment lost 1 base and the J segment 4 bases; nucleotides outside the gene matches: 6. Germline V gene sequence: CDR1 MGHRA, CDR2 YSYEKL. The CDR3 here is CASSQVPGQVYEQYF. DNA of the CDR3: TGCGCCAGCAGCCAAGTCCCGGGACAGGTATACGAGCAGTACTTC.

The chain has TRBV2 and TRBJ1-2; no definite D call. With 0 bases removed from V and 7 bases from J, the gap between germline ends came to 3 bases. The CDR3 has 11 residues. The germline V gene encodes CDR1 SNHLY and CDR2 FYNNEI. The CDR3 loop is CASSEAGGYTF. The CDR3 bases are TGTGCCAGCAGTGAAGCTGGTGGCTACACCTTC.

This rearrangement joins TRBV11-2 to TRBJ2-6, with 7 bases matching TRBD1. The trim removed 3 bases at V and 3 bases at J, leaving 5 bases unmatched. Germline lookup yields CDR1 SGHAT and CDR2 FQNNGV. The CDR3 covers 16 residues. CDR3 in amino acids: CASSFLQGVGANVLTF. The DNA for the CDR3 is TGTGCCAGCAGCTTTCTCCAGGGGGTTGGGGCCAACGTCCTGACTTTC.

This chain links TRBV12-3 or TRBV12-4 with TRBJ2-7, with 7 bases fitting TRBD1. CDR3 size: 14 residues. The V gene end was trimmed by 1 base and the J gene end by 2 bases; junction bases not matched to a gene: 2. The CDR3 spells CASSLGGTAYEQYV. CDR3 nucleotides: TGTGCCAGCAGTTTAGGTGGGACAGCCTACGAGCAGTACGTC.